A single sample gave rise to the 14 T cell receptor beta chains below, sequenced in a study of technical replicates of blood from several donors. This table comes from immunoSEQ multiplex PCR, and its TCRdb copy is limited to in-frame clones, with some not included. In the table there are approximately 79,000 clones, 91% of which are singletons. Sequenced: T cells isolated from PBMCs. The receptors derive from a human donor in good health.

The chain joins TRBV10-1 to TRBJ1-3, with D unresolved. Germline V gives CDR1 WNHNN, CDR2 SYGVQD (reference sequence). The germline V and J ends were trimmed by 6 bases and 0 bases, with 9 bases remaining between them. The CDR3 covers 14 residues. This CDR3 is CASSDGASGNTIYF. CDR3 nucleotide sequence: TGCGCCAGCAGCGACGGAGCCTCTGGAAACACCATATATTTT.

The CDR3 sequence: CASSPGGSSYEQYF. The DNA of the CDR3 is TGTGCCAGCTCACCAGGGGGGAGCTCCTACGAGCAGTACTTC. V is TRBV18 and J is TRBJ2-7; D might be TRBD2 (6 bases). The CDR3 runs 14 residues. In germline, CDR1 is KGHSH, CDR2 LQKENI. Between the trimmed V and J ends, which lost 2 bases and 0 bases, there was a span of 8 bases.

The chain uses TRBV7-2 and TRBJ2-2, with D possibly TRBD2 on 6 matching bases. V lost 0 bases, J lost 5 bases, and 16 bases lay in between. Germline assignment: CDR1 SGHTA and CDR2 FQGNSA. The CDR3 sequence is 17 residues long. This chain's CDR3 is CASSLAGAAEGTGELFF. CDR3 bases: TGTGCCAGCAGCTTAGCGGGCGCAGCGGAGGGGACCGGGGAGCTGTTTTTT.

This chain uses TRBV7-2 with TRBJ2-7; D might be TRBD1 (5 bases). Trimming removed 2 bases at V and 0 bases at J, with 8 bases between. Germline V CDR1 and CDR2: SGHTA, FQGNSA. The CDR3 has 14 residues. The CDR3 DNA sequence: TGTGCCAGCAGCTTAAGGACACCCTCCTACGAGCAGTACTTC. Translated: CASSLRTPSYEQYF.

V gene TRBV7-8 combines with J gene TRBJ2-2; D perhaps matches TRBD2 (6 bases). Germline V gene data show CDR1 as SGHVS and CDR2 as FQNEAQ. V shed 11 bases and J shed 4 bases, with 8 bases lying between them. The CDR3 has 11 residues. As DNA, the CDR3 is TGTGCCGGGACTCGCACCGGGGAGCTGTTTTTT. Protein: CAGTRTGELFF.

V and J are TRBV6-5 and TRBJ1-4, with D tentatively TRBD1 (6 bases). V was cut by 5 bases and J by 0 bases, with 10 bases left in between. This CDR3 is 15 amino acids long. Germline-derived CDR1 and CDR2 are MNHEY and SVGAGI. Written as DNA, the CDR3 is TGTGCCAGCAGTCGGGACACCTCAACTAATGAAAAACTGTTTTTT. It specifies CASSRDTSTNEKLFF.

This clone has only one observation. The CDR3, as DNA: TGTGCCAGCTCACTTTCGGGACTCGAGGGTGAAAAACTGTTTTTT. It codes for CASSLSGLEGEKLFF. The J gene is TRBJ1-4, the V gene TRBV18, with D maybe TRBD1 (5 bases). This CDR3 comprises 15 residues. V was pared by 4 bases and J by 7 bases, with 16 bases between. Germline lookup yields CDR1 KGHSH and CDR2 LQKENI.

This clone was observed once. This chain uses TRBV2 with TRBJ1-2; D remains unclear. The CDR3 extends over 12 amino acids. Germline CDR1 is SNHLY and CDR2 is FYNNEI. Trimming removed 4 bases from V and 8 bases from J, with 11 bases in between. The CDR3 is CASSANGVGYTF. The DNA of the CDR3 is TGTGCCAGCAGTGCAAACGGGGTCGGCTACACCTTC.

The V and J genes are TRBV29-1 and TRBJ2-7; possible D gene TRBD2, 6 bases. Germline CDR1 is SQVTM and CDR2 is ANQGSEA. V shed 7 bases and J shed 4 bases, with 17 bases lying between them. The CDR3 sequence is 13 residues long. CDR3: CSGGGGSWYEQYF. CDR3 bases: TGCAGCGGGGGTGGGGGGAGTTGGTACGAGCAGTACTTC.

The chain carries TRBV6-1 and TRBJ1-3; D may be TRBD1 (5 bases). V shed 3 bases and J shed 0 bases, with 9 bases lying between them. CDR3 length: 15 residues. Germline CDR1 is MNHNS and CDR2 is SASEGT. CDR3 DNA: TGTGCCAGCAGTGAGACAGTAAACTCTGGAAACACCATATATTTT. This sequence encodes CASSETVNSGNTIYF.

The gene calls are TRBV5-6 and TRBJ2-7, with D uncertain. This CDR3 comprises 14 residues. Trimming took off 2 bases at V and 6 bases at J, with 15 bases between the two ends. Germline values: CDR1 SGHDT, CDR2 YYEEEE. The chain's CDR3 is CASSFSVSPTEQYF. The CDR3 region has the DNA TGTGCCAGCAGCTTTTCAGTCTCCCCCACCGAGCAGTACTTC. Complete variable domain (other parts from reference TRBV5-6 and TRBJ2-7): DAGVTQSPTHLIKTRGQQVTLRCSPKSGHDTVSWYQQALGQGPQFIFQYYEEEERQRGNFPDRFSGHQFPNYSSELNVNALLLGDSALYLCASSFSVSPTEQYFGPGTRLTVT.

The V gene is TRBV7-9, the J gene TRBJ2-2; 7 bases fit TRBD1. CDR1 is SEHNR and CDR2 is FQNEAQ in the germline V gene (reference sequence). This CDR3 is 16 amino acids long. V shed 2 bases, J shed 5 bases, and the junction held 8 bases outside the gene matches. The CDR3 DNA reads TGTGCCAGCAGCTTACCCCAGGGGGATTGGACCGGGGAGCTGTTTTTT. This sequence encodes CASSLPQGDWTGELFF.

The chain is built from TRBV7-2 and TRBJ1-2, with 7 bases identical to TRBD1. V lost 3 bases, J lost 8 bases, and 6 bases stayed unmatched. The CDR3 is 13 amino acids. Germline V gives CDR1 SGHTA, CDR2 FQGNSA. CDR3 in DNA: TGTGCCAGCAGCTTTAACAGGGGAGGAGGCTACACCTTC. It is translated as CASSFNRGGGYTF.

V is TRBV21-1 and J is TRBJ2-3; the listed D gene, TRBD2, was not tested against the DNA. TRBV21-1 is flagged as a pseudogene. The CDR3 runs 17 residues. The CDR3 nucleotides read TGTGCCAGCAGCAAAGGGCCTTGCGGGAGAGAAACAGATACGCAGTATTTT. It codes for CASSKGPCGRETDTQYF.